Shown below are 26 T cell receptor beta chains from a single sample sequenced in a study of response to subunit inactivated influenza vaccine. TCRdb itself ran the RT-PCR reads through MiXCR, one entry per CDR3 protein. Among about 160,000 distinct CDR3 sequences listed, approximately 10% were seen once. The sample here was non-naive T cells sorted from PBMCs, taken roughly 6 weeks after vaccination. The source is a man aged 50 to 60 who received an inactivated influenza vaccine.

The chain uses TRBV2 and TRBJ2-1; D is unclear. This CDR3 comprises 11 residues. CDR1 and CDR2 (germline): SNHLY, FYNNEI. Trimming took 3 bases from V and 15 from J, leaving 12 bases between them. In DNA, the CDR3 is TGTGCCAGCAGTGATAGTGCCTTCGGGTTCTTC. Its translation is CASSDSAFGFF.

V gene TRBV6-1 combines with J gene TRBJ1-2, with D hard to call. CDR1 and CDR2 from the germline V gene are MNHNS and SASEGT. CDR3 length equals 14 residues. Trimming removed 6 bases at V and 4 bases at J, with 15 bases between. As DNA, the CDR3 is TGTGCCAGCAGCATCACGGCCGACCCCTATGGCTACACCTTC. Translation: CASSITADPYGYTF.

V is TRBV2 and J is TRBJ2-7; D call uncertain. Germline V gene lookup returns CDR1 SNHLY and CDR2 FYNNEI. V was shortened by 7 bases and J by 1 base, with 5 bases between the two germline ends. CDR3 length: 11 amino acids. CDR3 sequence (DNA): TGTGCCAGCAAGCAGTCCTACGAGCAGTACTTC. This encodes CASKQSYEQYF. The whole variable domain, filled in from reference TRBV2 and TRBJ2-7, reads EPEVTQTPSHQVTQMGQEVILRCVPISNHLYFYWYRQILGQKVEFLVSFYNNEISEKSEIFDDQFSVERPDGSNFTLKIRSTKLEDSAMYFCASKQSYEQYFGPGTRLTVT.

This clonotype was picked up many times. The chain uses TRBV5-1 and TRBJ1-1; D may be TRBD1 (5 bases). Trimming shortened V by 0 bases and J by 6 bases, and 9 bases separated the two germline ends. The germline V gene encodes CDR1 SGHRS and CDR2 YFSETQ. The CDR3 runs 13 residues. The CDR3 loop is CASSLARGSEAFF. The DNA for the CDR3 is TGCGCCAGCAGCTTGGCAAGGGGCTCTGAAGCTTTCTTT.

The chain uses TRBV20-1 and TRBJ2-1; TRBD2 aligns across 11 bases. Trimming removed 3 bases from V and 0 bases from J; junction bases left unmatched: 7. The length of the CDR3 is 17 residues. Germline assignment: CDR1 DFQATT and CDR2 SNEGSKA (reference sequence). In DNA form, the CDR3 reads TGCAGTGCTAGGGCTAGCGGGAGGATCAGCTCCTACAATGAGCAGTTCTTC. It is translated as CSARASGRISSYNEQFF.

The rearrangement uses TRBV28 and TRBJ2-7, with 8 bases lining up with TRBD2. This CDR3 is built from 21 residues. The V gene end was trimmed by 5 bases and the J gene end by 7 bases; junction bases not matched to a gene: 31. The germline CDR1 and CDR2 sequences are MDHEN and SYDVKM. CDR3 sequence (DNA): TGTGCCAGCAGTACCGAGCCCTTGGCCGACCGACTAGCGCGCACCCTCTATGAGCAGTACTTC. Protein: CASSTEPLADRLARTLYEQYF.

This clonotype was recorded a few times. The V gene is TRBV20-1, the J gene TRBJ2-1; TRBD2 agrees at 10 bases. The J segment lost 8 bases and the V segment lost 5 bases, leaving 15 bases of the junction unmatched. The V gene's germline CDR1 is DFQATT and CDR2 SNEGSKA (reference sequence). The CDR3 totals 16 residues. CDR3 sequence: CSAEGASGSLGDEQFF. Here the CDR3 DNA reads TGCAGTGCTGAAGGGGCTAGCGGGAGTCTGGGGGATGAGCAGTTCTTC.

This clonotype was detected ten times or more. The chain is built from TRBV29-1 and TRBJ2-2; D is unclear. Germline V gene sequence: CDR1 SQVTM, CDR2 ANQGSEA. V was shortened by 5 bases and J by 6 bases, with 7 bases between the two germline ends. CDR3 length: 11 amino acids. In DNA form, the CDR3 reads TGCAGCGTTTCTGGGGCCGGGGAGCTGTTTTTT. Translation gives CSVSGAGELFF.

The chain combines TRBV7-3 with TRBJ1-1; 10 nucleotides agree with TRBD1. The CDR3 spans 14 residues. After removal of 11 bases from V and 3 bases from J, the junction contained 9 bases not matched to a gene. Germline V gene lookup returns CDR1 SGHTA and CDR2 FQGTGA. The CDR3 bases are TGTGCCTGGGCTGCCGGGACAGGGGACACTGAAGCTTTCTTT. It translates to CAWAAGTGDTEAFF.

The V and J genes are TRBV5-1 and TRBJ1-1; tentative D call: TRBD1 (5 bases). In germline, CDR1 is SGHRS, CDR2 YFSETQ. V was pared by 3 bases and J by 4 bases, with 22 bases between. The CDR3 sequence is 17 residues long. The CDR3 region is CASSSQPSGTGGTEAFF. In DNA, the CDR3 is TGCGCCAGCAGCTCGCAACCCTCCGGGACCGGGGGCACTGAAGCTTTCTTT.

V is TRBV12-3 or TRBV12-4 and J is TRBJ1-1; tentatively, D is TRBD1 (6 bases). The CDR3 is 15 residues long. Trimming took 3 bases from V and 4 from J, leaving 15 bases between them. CDR3 DNA sequence: TGTGCCAGCAGTTTGGCTTCTTGGGGGGCCACTGAAGCTTTCTTT. The encoded protein is CASSLASWGATEAFF.

The J gene is TRBJ2-1, the V gene TRBV7-8; 12 bases align to TRBD2. This CDR3 has 18 amino acids. In germline, CDR1 is SGHVS, CDR2 FQNEAQ. V gave up 4 bases and J gave up 0 bases; unmatched junction bases: 7. The CDR3 DNA is TGTGCCAGCAGCTACCCCGGGGGACTAGCGGGCTCCTACAATGAGCAGTTCTTC. It is translated as CASSYPGGLAGSYNEQFF.

This clonotype was detected only a few times. V usage is TRBV20-1 and J usage is TRBJ2-3; D unresolved. The CDR3 covers 13 residues. Germline V gene data show CDR1 as DFQATT and CDR2 as SNEGSKA (reference sequence). Trimming took off 5 bases at V and 5 bases at J, with 14 bases between the two ends. The DNA of the CDR3 is TGCAGTGCTGCGAGTAGCTCCGGAGATACGCAGTATTTT. Amino acid sequence: CSAASSSGDTQYF.

This clonotype occurred a few times. The gene calls are TRBV7-2 and TRBJ1-5, with D tentatively TRBD1 (5 bases). Germline-derived CDR1 and CDR2 are SGHTA and FQGNSA. The CDR3 has 15 amino acids. The V end was cut by 5 bases, the J end by 5 bases, with 16 bases between. CDR3 in amino acids: CASSPSVGDYQPQHF. The CDR3 DNA is TGTGCCAGCAGCCCCAGCGTAGGGGATTATCAGCCCCAGCATTTT.

With respect to this clonotype: This may be a read error: a much more frequent sequence differs by one nucleotide. The chain combines TRBV24-1 with TRBJ1-5; no clear D. Germline CDR1 reads KGHDR; CDR2 reads SFDVKD. Trimming took 5 bases from V and 1 from J, leaving 8 bases between them. This CDR3 spans 14 amino acids. The CDR3 sequence is CATSGLFSNQPQHF. The CDR3 nucleotides read TGTGCCACCAGTGGTTTATTCAGCAATCAGCCCCAGCATTTT.

The V gene is TRBV6-1, the J gene TRBJ2-2, with D tentatively TRBD1 or TRBD2 (6 bases each). The V gene lost 7 bases and the J gene lost 6 bases, with 18 bases spanning the gap. The CDR3 is made up of 15 amino acids. Germline lookup yields CDR1 MNHNS and CDR2 SASEGT. CDR3: CASTSDRRLAGELFF. DNA of the CDR3: TGTGCCAGCACTAGCGACAGGCGGCTCGCCGGGGAGCTGTTTTTT.

V usage is TRBV5-5 and J usage is TRBJ1-2; a possible D gene is TRBD1 (5 bases). The CDR3 loop spans 17 amino acids. Deletions cut 0 bases from V and 2 bases from J, with 17 bases between. The germline V gene has CDR1 SGHKS and CDR2 YYEKEE (reference sequence). The CDR3 spells CASSLAGHGTGNYGYTF. As DNA, the CDR3 is TGTGCCAGCAGCTTGGCGGGTCATGGGACGGGGAACTATGGCTACACCTTC. Combining the CDR3 with reference TRBV5-5 and TRBJ1-2 gives the whole variable domain DAGVTQSPTHLIKTRGQQVTLRCSPISGHKSVSWYQQVLGQGPQFIFQYYEKEERGRGNFPDRFSARQFPNYSSELNVNALLLGDSALYLCASSLAGHGTGNYGYTFGSGTRLTVV.

This chain joins TRBV20-1 and TRBJ1-4, with 9 bases fitting TRBD1. CDR1 is DFQATT and CDR2 is SNEGSKA in the germline V gene (reference sequence). V trimming: 4 bases; J trimming: 7 bases; junction bases outside the gene matches: 1. There are 12 residues in the CDR3. The CDR3 DNA follows: TGCAGTGCTACGGACAGGGGTGAAAAACTGTTTTTT. Encoded protein: CSATDRGEKLFF.

This clonotype was seen many times. The CDR3 region has the DNA TGTGCCAGCAGTCCCCGGACCGGGGGGGATTCACCCCTCCACTTT. Amino acid sequence: CASSPRTGGDSPLHF. The V and J genes are TRBV12-3 or TRBV12-4 and TRBJ1-6; possibly TRBD1 for D (5 bases). The CDR3 covers 15 residues. Trimming removed 5 bases from V and 8 bases from J, with 16 bases in between.

V usage is TRBV25-1 and J usage is TRBJ2-7; D not resolved. Trimming took off 8 bases at V and 2 bases at J, with 7 bases between the two ends. CDR1 and CDR2 from the germline V gene are MGHDK and SYGVNS. The CDR3 is made up of 11 amino acids. CDR3: CASRPPYEQYF. CDR3 coding DNA: TGTGCCAGCCGACCCCCCTACGAGCAGTACTTC.

This clonotype is a singleton in its sample. The chain has TRBV6-4 and TRBJ2-2; D is ambiguous. Germline V gives CDR1 MRHNA, CDR2 SNTAGT. CDR3 length: 13 amino acids. Trimming stripped 2 bases from V and 6 bases from J, with 7 bases between. Here the CDR3 DNA reads TGTGCCAGCAGTGACCGAGACGCCGGGGAGCTGTTTTTT. It is translated as CASSDRDAGELFF.

This clonotype appeared a few times. This chain links TRBV20-1 with TRBJ2-7; 7 nucleotides match TRBD2. From germline, CDR1 is DFQATT and CDR2 SNEGSKA (reference sequence). This CDR3 contains 11 residues. V dropped 3 bases and J dropped 5; count of bases not matched to a gene: 1. The CDR3 here is CSASGRNEQYF. The CDR3 bases are TGCAGTGCTAGCGGGAGGAACGAGCAGTACTTC.

The chain carries TRBV20-1 and TRBJ2-5; the match to TRBD1 covers 11 bases. V gave up 4 bases and J gave up 5 bases; unmatched junction bases: 9. Germline V gene sequence: CDR1 DFQATT, CDR2 SNEGSKA (reference sequence). The CDR3 consists of 15 residues. DNA for the CDR3: TGCAGTGCTATCGGCAGGACAGGGGGCGTGGAGACCCAGTACTTC. It is translated as CSAIGRTGGVETQYF.

At least ten counts were recorded for this clonotype. The chain carries TRBV5-1 and TRBJ2-5; D is tentatively TRBD1 or TRBD2 (5 bases each). The V and J ends lost 5 bases and 5 bases respectively, with 19 bases between them. Germline loops: CDR1 SGHRS, CDR2 YFSETQ. The CDR3 is 15 residues long. The CDR3: CASRDPGPPGETQYF. CDR3 nucleotide sequence: TGCGCCAGCAGGGATCCGGGACCGCCGGGTGAGACCCAGTACTTC. Using reference TRBV5-1 and TRBJ2-5 for the parts outside the CDR3, the full variable domain is KAGVTQTPRYLIKTRGQQVTLSCSPISGHRSVSWYQQTPGQGLQFLFEYFSETQRNKGNFPGRFSGRQFSNSRSEMNVSTLELGDSALYLCASRDPGPPGETQYFGPGTRLLVL.

This chain uses TRBV19 with TRBJ2-7; 11 positions match TRBD1. The CDR3 extends over 15 amino acids. The V and J ends lost 5 bases and 2 bases, in that order; junction bases with no gene match: 5. The germline V gene encodes CDR1 LNHDA and CDR2 SQIVND (reference sequence). CDR3 bases: TGTGCCAGTAGTGTATCGGGACAGGGGGCCTACGAGCAGTACTTC. Translating gives CASSVSGQGAYEQYF.

This clonotype was seen ten or more times. The rearrangement links TRBV12-3 or TRBV12-4 to TRBJ1-2; 10 bases are a match to TRBD1. The CDR3 is 13 residues long. V was pared by 6 bases and J by 6 bases, with 4 bases of the junction left unmatched. The CDR3 nucleotides read TGTGCCAGCAGCCACGGGACAGGGGATGGCTACACCTTC. It encodes CASSHGTGDGYTF.